What follows is one T cell receptor (beta chain) and its context. The record originates from a study of blood T cell repertoires in COVID-19. Study context: Whether acute or convalescent, the COVID-19 samples came from the United States, Italy and Spain.

With V trimmed by 4 bases and J by 4 bases, 10 bases remained unmatched. Germline-derived CDR1 and CDR2 are SGDLS and YYNGEE. The CDR3 consists of 15 residues. As originally analysed: Quantification of nucleated cells was approximated via reference gene primer amplification. Data came from immunoSEQ multiplex PCR; TCRdb stores just in-frame clones and leaves some out. V and J calls and clone size are copied from that table; D and trimming were computed from the DNA. This repertoire shows about 140,000 clones, approximately 81% found once; its top ten account for about 8%. This chain connects TRBV9 to TRBJ1-1; 7 bases align to TRBD1. The sequencing sample was made of peripheral blood. This sequence was found in a woman aged 55-75 years with active or convalescent COVID-19. CDR3 in DNA: TGTGCCAGCAGCCCCCGTGGTAGGGGGCGCACTGAAGCTTTCTTT. It codes for CASSPRGRGRTEAFF.